This passage covers 31 T cell receptor beta chains from one sample sequenced in a study of low-dose radiotherapy and immunotherapy resistance in tumors. TRAV- and TRBV-specific primers were used for first-strand cDNA, which covered alpha and beta chains. TCRs were put through approximately 20 PCR cycles of amplification with Phusion. A constant-region primer and the V-primer adapter served as the primer pair. TCRdb recomputed calls from the reads with MiXCR, one row per CDR3 protein. The sample lists about 9,600 distinct CDR3 sequences; roughly 80% were seen once. The receptors originated from a human donor with advanced metastatic prostate, ovarian, gallbladder or colorectal cancer (not recorded which). This table probably holds off-target reads from a library built for another chain.

The V and J genes are TRBV27 and TRBJ2-3; 12 bases agree with TRBD1. The V gene's germline CDR1 is MNHEY and CDR2 SMNVEV (reference sequence). The CDR3 runs to 14 residues. V lost 8 bases and J lost 8; bases outside the gene matches: 8. CDR3 DNA: TGTGCCAGCTTACCCGGGACAGGGGGCGTTACGCAGTATTTT. Translating gives CASLPGTGGVTQYF.

The CDR3 loop reads CASRLGDRYQGYTF. DNA of the CDR3: TGCGCCAGCAGGCTCGGGGACAGATACCAGGGCTACACCTTC. The rearrangement links TRBV5-1 to TRBJ1-2, with 7 positions matching TRBD1. From germline, CDR1 is SGHRS and CDR2 YFSETQ. V shed 5 bases, J shed 8 bases, and the junction held 12 bases outside the gene matches. The length of the CDR3 is 14 residues. Full variable domain (outside the CDR3, taken from reference TRBV5-1 and TRBJ1-2): KAGVTQTPRYLIKTRGQQVTLSCSPISGHRSVSWYQQTPGQGLQFLFEYFSETQRNKGNFPGRFSGRQFSNSRSEMNVSTLELGDSALYLCASRLGDRYQGYTFGSGTRLTVV.

J is TRBJ2-3 and V is TRBV20-1; 11 bases are shared with TRBD2. The CDR3 is 13 residues long. Looked up from germline, CDR1 is DFQATT and CDR2 is SNEGSKA (reference sequence). With 5 bases clipped from V and 9 bases from J, the junction kept 7 bases outside the gene matches. The CDR3 protein is CSAGPTSGKTQYF. As DNA, the CDR3 is TGCAGTGCTGGTCCGACTAGCGGGAAGACGCAGTATTTT.

This clonotype was picked up one time. The rearrangement joins TRBV28 to TRBJ2-7; D is tentatively TRBD1 or TRBD2 (5 bases each). Trimming shortened V by 3 bases and J by 2 bases, and 11 bases separated the two germline ends. Germline-derived CDR1 and CDR2 are MDHEN and SYDVKM. The CDR3 consists of 14 residues. CDR3 protein: CASSFGDGTYEQYF. In DNA, the CDR3 is TGTGCCAGCAGTTTCGGGGACGGGACCTACGAGCAGTACTTC.

Only a few counts were recorded for this clonotype. The J gene is TRBJ2-3, the V gene TRBV28, with D tentatively TRBD2 (6 bases). The germline V and J ends were trimmed by 4 bases and 9 bases, with 23 bases remaining between them. The length of the CDR3 is 16 residues. Germline V gene lookup returns CDR1 MDHEN and CDR2 SYDVKM. For the CDR3, the DNA is TGTGCCAGCAGTTCGGATGCCTCTCCCTGGGCGGGAACGCAGTATTTT. This codes for CASSSDASPWAGTQYF. Supplemented by reference TRBV28 and TRBJ2-3, the full variable domain reads DVKVTQSSRYLVKRTGEKVFLECVQDMDHENMFWYRQDPGLGLRLIYFSYDVKMKEKGDIPEGYSVSREKKERFSLILESASTNQTSMYLCASSSDASPWAGTQYFGPGTRLTVL.

The chain couples TRBV5-8 to TRBJ1-4, with a tentative D call TRBD1 (6 bases). Deletions cut 5 bases from V and 9 bases from J, with 14 bases between. This CDR3 contains 13 residues. The germline gives CDR1 SGHTS, CDR2 YDEGEE. CDR3 in amino acids: CASRREGGQKLFF. CDR3 in DNA: TGTGCCAGCAGACGGGAAGGGGGTCAAAAACTGTTTTTT.

V usage is TRBV6-6 and J usage is TRBJ1-5; D is undetermined. Trimming removed 7 bases at V and 6 bases at J, with 10 bases between. CDR1 and CDR2 (germline): MNHNY, SVGAGI (reference sequence). This CDR3 spans 12 amino acids. The chain's CDR3 is CASNLAFQPQHF. CDR3 coding DNA: TGTGCCAGCAATTTGGCGTTTCAGCCCCAGCATTTT.

Only a few counts were recorded for this clonotype. This chain connects TRBV20-1 to TRBJ2-5; tentatively, D is TRBD1 (6 bases). The length of the CDR3 is 13 residues. CDR1 and CDR2 (germline): DFQATT, SNEGSKA (reference sequence). The V and J ends lost 1 base and 5 bases respectively, with 11 bases between them. The CDR3 region has the DNA TGCAGTGCTAGAGTGCCAGGGGTCGAGACCCAGTACTTC. Translation gives CSARVPGVETQYF.

The sample holds one count of this clonotype. This chain uses TRBV20-1 with TRBJ2-1; possible D gene TRBD2, 5 bases. The CDR3 has 12 amino acids. The ends were cut back, 6 bases at V and 5 bases at J, with 11 bases in the middle. CDR1 is DFQATT and CDR2 is SNEGSKA in the germline V gene (reference sequence). The CDR3: CSASGLNNEQFF. For the CDR3, the DNA is TGCAGTGCCAGTGGACTGAACAATGAGCAGTTCTTC.

The chain couples TRBV30 to TRBJ2-1; no definite D call. Per the germline V gene, CDR1 is GTSNPN and CDR2 is SVGIG (reference sequence). This CDR3 contains 12 residues. V was clipped by 1 base and J by 5 bases, with 6 bases between them. In nucleotides, the CDR3 is TGTGCCTGGAGTGACAACAACAATGAGCAGTTCTTC. Translating gives CAWSDNNNEQFF.

The chain couples TRBV20-1 to TRBJ2-7, with 11 bases that match TRBD2. The CDR3 contains 15 residues. The germline gives CDR1 DFQATT, CDR2 SNEGSKA (reference sequence). Trimming took 3 bases from V and 0 from J; bases not matched to a gene: 4. CDR3 sequence reads: CSASGLAGVSYEQYF. In DNA, the CDR3 is TGCAGTGCTAGTGGACTAGCGGGCGTCTCCTACGAGCAGTACTTC.

In nucleotides, the CDR3 is TGTGCCAGCAGTCAACCCTCAGACAGGGAGGGTGAAGCTTTCTTT. This translates into CASSQPSDREGEAFF. The chain has TRBV6-6 and TRBJ1-1; 7 nucleotides match TRBD1. CDR3 length equals 15 residues. Trimming removed 5 bases from V and 7 bases from J; junction bases left unmatched: 13. Germline V CDR1 and CDR2: MNHNY, SVGAGI (reference sequence).

CDR3 coding DNA: TGTGCCAGCAGTCGGACTGGAGGCTACACCTTC. This translates into CASSRTGGYTF. The rearrangement uses TRBV28 and TRBJ1-2; D is ambiguous. Trimming pared 5 bases from V and 8 bases from J, leaving 9 bases between. This CDR3 is 11 amino acids long. The germline CDR1 and CDR2 sequences are MDHEN and SYDVKM.

The chain is built from TRBV12-3 or TRBV12-4 and TRBJ1-5, with D possibly TRBD1 on 5 matching bases. The CDR3 is made up of 12 amino acids. Trimming took off 6 bases at V and 7 bases at J, with 10 bases between the two ends. The chain's CDR3 is CASSLGGQPQHF. CDR3 nucleotide sequence: TGTGCCAGCAGCCTGGGGGGACAGCCCCAGCATTTT.

V and J are TRBV29-1 and TRBJ2-1; D tentatively fits TRBD1 or TRBD2 (6 bases each). V lost 5 bases and J lost 6, with 8 bases in between. The CDR3 is 11 residues long. CDR1 is SQVTM and CDR2 is ANQGSEA in the germline V gene. This CDR3 is CSVKGGNEQFF. The CDR3 coding sequence is TGCAGCGTTAAGGGGGGCAATGAGCAGTTCTTC.

J is TRBJ2-3 and V is TRBV9, with 7 bases that match TRBD1. The V segment lost 2 bases and the J segment 2 bases; nucleotides outside the gene matches: 5. CDR3 length: 15 residues. CDR1 is SGDLS, CDR2 YYNGEE, per germline. CDR3 bases: TGTGCCAGCAGCGTGTGGGACAGTGTCACAGATACGCAGTATTTT. Its translation: CASSVWDSVTDTQYF. Complete variable domain (other parts from reference TRBV9 and TRBJ2-3): DSGVTQTPKHLITATGQRVTLRCSPRSGDLSVYWYQQSLDQGLQFLIQYYNGEERAKGNILERFSAQQFPDLHSELNLSSLELGDSALYFCASSVWDSVTDTQYFGPGTRLTVL.

The chain carries TRBV28 and TRBJ1-2; 11 bases agree with TRBD1. Unmatched junction bases numbered 6, after V lost 5 bases and J lost 7 bases. The CDR3 is 14 amino acids. CDR1 MDHEN and CDR2 SYDVKM come from the germline V gene. The CDR3 sequence: CASSPGQGDGGYTF. The CDR3 nucleotides are TGTGCCAGCAGTCCGGGACAGGGGGATGGTGGCTACACCTTC.

The chain recombines TRBV5-1 with TRBJ2-1; 7 bases map to TRBD2. The V gene end was trimmed by 4 bases and the J gene end by 2 bases; junction bases not matched to a gene: 6. The CDR3 is 15 residues long. Looked up from germline, CDR1 is SGHRS and CDR2 is YFSETQ. DNA for the CDR3: TGCGCCAGCAGCGAACTAGCGACAACCTACAATGAGCAGTTCTTC. Protein sequence: CASSELATTYNEQFF.

The chain joins TRBV24-1 to TRBJ1-5, with D unresolved. Per the germline V gene, CDR1 is KGHDR and CDR2 is SFDVKD. V was cut by 6 bases and J by 0 bases, with 11 bases left in between. The length of the CDR3 is 15 residues. This CDR3 is CATSRAGGSNQPQHF. CDR3 nucleotides: TGTGCCACCAGTAGGGCAGGCGGTAGCAATCAGCCCCAGCATTTT.

This rearrangement joins TRBV12-3 or TRBV12-4 to TRBJ2-2; tentative D call: TRBD2 (6 bases). The CDR3 covers 15 residues. The germline V and J ends were trimmed by 3 bases and 5 bases, with 13 bases remaining between them. In DNA form, the CDR3 reads TGTGCCAGCAGTTTCGGGGGAACAGCTACCGGGGAGCTGTTTTTT. Encoded protein: CASSFGGTATGELFF.

With regard to this clonotype: The junction departs from germline at one end; a sequencing error may be responsible. The rearrangement uses TRBV29-1 and TRBJ2-7; D may be TRBD1 or TRBD2 (6 bases each). The CDR3 has 14 residues. The V gene's germline CDR1 is SQVTM and CDR2 ANQGSEA. The CDR3 region is CSVEGGGGGREQNF. The CDR3 nucleotides are TGCAGCGTTGAAGGAGGGGGAGGCGGTCGGGAGCAGAACTTC.

V usage is TRBV29-1 and J usage is TRBJ1-1, with D tentatively TRBD1 (6 bases). CDR1 is SQVTM, CDR2 ANQGSEA, per germline. The CDR3 length is 12 residues. Deletions cut 4 bases from V and 5 bases from J, with 11 bases between. CDR3 sequence reads: CSVVRDTTEAFF. DNA of the CDR3: TGCAGCGTTGTGCGGGACACAACTGAAGCTTTCTTT.

This clonotype was seen a single time. The rearrangement joins TRBV6-8 to TRBJ1-1; D gene ambiguous. Trimming stripped 4 bases from V and 1 base from J, with 16 bases between. The CDR3 has 16 amino acids. CDR1 is MNHGY, CDR2 SAAAGT, per germline. CDR3 DNA sequence: TGTGCCAGCAGTTCCACGACGGCAGGACGGAACACTGAAGCTTTCTTT. Residues: CASSSTTAGRNTEAFF.

The rearrangement uses TRBV7-2 and TRBJ2-1; no clear D gene. The germline CDR1 and CDR2 sequences are SGHTA and FQGNSA. The CDR3 consists of 10 residues. Trimming pared 5 bases from V and 12 bases from J, leaving 8 bases between. CDR3: CASSDSLQFF. The CDR3 coding sequence is TGTGCCAGCAGCGACTCCCTGCAGTTCTTC.

CDR3 coding DNA: TGTGCCAGCAGTAACAGGGCTTGTCAAGATACGCAGTATTTT. Protein sequence: CASSNRACQDTQYF. V usage is TRBV28 and J usage is TRBJ2-3; possible D gene TRBD1, 6 bases. V was pared by 5 bases and J by 5 bases, with 14 bases between. The length of the CDR3 is 14 residues. Germline V lookup: CDR1 MDHEN, CDR2 SYDVKM.

The J gene is TRBJ2-3, the V gene TRBV10-1; 12 bases align to TRBD2. The CDR3 has 20 amino acids. V lost 2 bases to trimming and J lost 0 bases; unmatched junction nucleotides: 12. Germline CDR1 WNHNN, CDR2 SYGVQD (reference sequence). The CDR3 DNA follows: TGCGCCAGCAGTGAGCCCAGACTAGCGGGAGTAATTTATAGCACAGATACGCAGTATTTT. Encoded protein: CASSEPRLAGVIYSTDTQYF.

CDR3 amino acids: CASSYTPGTSGRNEQFF. CDR3 coding DNA: TGTGCCAGCAGTTACACTCCCGGGACTAGCGGGAGGAATGAGCAGTTCTTC. The rearrangement joins TRBV6-5 to TRBJ2-1; 15 bases align to TRBD2. The CDR3 length is 17 residues. Germline CDR1 and CDR2: MNHEY and SVGAGI. Trimming took 2 bases from V and 7 from J; bases not matched to a gene: 6.

The chain combines TRBV19 with TRBJ1-6; D is uncertain. V gave up 3 bases and J gave up 7 bases, with 13 bases separating them. The CDR3 runs to 15 residues. CDR1 and CDR2 (germline): LNHDA, SQIVND (reference sequence). In DNA, the CDR3 is TGTGCCAGTAGTATGCTCAGGCCGGCGAATTCACCCCTCCACTTT. The encoded protein is CASSMLRPANSPLHF.

The chain combines TRBV4-2 with TRBJ2-7; no reliable D call. The germline V gene encodes CDR1 LGHNA and CDR2 YNFKEQ. This CDR3 has 14 amino acids. The V end was cut by 1 base, the J end by 2 bases, with 9 bases between. Written as DNA, the CDR3 is TGTGCCAGCAGCCAAGGGACCGCTGCCTACGAGCAGTACTTC. It translates to CASSQGTAAYEQYF.

The chain is built from TRBV28 and TRBJ1-4, with D possibly matching TRBD1 (5 bases). Trimming stripped 6 bases from V and 0 bases from J, with 26 bases between. This CDR3 spans 20 amino acids. CDR1 is MDHEN and CDR2 is SYDVKM in the germline V gene. The CDR3 sequence: CASSAPGGVGIMATNEKLFF. In DNA, the CDR3 is TGTGCCAGCAGCGCCCCGGGGGGGGTCGGAATAATGGCAACTAATGAAAAACTGTTTTTT.

The chain couples TRBV10-3 to TRBJ2-7; no clear D gene. Germline CDR1 reads ENHRY; CDR2 reads SYGVKD. The CDR3 totals 14 residues. With 0 bases removed from V and 0 bases from J, the gap between germline ends came to 6 bases. The CDR3 sequence: CAISESRVSYEQYF. CDR3 sequence (DNA): TGTGCCATCAGTGAGTCTAGGGTCTCCTACGAGCAGTACTTC.